This entry concerns a single T cell receptor (beta chain). This record belongs to a study of blood T cell repertoires in COVID-19. Study-wide background: Material from acute and convalescent COVID-19 was sourced from the United States, Italy and Spain. In each case, the material was cDNA or gDNA derived from T cells, B-cell-depleted T cells, or PBMCs.

The V segment lost 5 bases and the J segment 0 bases; nucleotides outside the gene matches: 12. There are 17 residues in the CDR3. From germline, CDR1 is SGDLS and CDR2 YYNGEE. As originally analysed: By means of reference gene primer amplification, nucleated cell counts were estimated. Here immunoSEQ multiplex PCR was the method, and the copy in TCRdb shows in-frame clones only, minus some. That table is the source of V, J and clone size, and D and trimming were worked out from the DNA. Of about 140,000 clones in the sample, 75% to 90% were seen once. The clonotype comes from a woman aged 80 or over with acute or convalescent COVID-19. The source material was peripheral blood. The rearrangement joins TRBV9 to TRBJ1-1, with TRBD1 matching over 8 bases. This chain's CDR3 is CASSRQDRVSMNTEAFF. The CDR3 bases are TGTGCCAGCAGTAGGCAGGACAGGGTCTCCATGAACACTGAAGCTTTCTTT.